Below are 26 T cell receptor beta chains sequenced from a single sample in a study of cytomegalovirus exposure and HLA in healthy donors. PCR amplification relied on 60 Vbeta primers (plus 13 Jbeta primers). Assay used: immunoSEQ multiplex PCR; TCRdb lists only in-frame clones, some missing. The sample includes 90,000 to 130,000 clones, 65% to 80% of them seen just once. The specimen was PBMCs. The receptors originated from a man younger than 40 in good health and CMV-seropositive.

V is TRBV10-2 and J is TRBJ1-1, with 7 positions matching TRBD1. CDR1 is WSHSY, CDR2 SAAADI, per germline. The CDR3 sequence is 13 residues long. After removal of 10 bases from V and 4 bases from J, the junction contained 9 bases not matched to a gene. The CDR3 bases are TGCGCCACCGGAGGGGGCCGGTTCACTGAAGCTTTCTTT. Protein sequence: CATGGGRFTEAFF.

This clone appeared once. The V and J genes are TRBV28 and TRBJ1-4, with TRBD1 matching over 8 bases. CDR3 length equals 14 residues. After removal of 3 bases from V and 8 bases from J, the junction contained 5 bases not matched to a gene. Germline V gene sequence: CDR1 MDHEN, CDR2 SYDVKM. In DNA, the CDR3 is TGTGCCAGCAGTTTGACAGGGGACGGCGAAAAACTGTTTTTT. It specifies CASSLTGDGEKLFF.

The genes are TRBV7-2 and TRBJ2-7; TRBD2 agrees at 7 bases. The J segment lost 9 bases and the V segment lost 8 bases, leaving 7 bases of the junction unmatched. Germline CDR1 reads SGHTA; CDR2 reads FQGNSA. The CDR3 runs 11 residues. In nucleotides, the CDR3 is TGTGCCAGCGGACTAGGGACCGTGCAGTACTTC. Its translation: CASGLGTVQYF.

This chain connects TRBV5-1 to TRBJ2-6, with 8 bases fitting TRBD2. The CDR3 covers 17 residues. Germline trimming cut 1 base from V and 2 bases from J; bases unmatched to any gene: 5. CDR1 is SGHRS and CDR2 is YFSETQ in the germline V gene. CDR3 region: CASSLRGGPPGANVLTF. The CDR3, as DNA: TGCGCCAGCAGCTTGCGGGGGGGGCCGCCTGGGGCCAACGTCCTGACTTTC.

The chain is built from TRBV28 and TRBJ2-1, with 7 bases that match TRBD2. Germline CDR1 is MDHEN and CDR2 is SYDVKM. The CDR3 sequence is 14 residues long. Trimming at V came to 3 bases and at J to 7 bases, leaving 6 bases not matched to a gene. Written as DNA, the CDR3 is TGTGCCAGCAGTTTTACCGGGGGGTGGAATGAGCAGTTCTTC. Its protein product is CASSFTGGWNEQFF.

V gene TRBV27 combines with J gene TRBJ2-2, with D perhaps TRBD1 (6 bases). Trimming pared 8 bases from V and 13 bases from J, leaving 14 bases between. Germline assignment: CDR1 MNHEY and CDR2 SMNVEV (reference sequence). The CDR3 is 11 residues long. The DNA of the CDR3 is TGTGCCAGCCCCCAGAGGGGGACGCTGTTTTTT. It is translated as CASPQRGTLFF.

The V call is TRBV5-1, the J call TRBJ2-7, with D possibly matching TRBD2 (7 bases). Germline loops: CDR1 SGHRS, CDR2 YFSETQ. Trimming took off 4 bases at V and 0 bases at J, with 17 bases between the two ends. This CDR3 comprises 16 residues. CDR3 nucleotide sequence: TGCGCCAGCAGCCGCTTGGGGGCGGGGGACTCCTACGAGCAGTACTTC. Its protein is CASSRLGAGDSYEQYF. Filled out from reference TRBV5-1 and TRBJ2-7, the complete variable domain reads KAGVTQTPRYLIKTRGQQVTLSCSPISGHRSVSWYQQTPGQGLQFLFEYFSETQRNKGNFPGRFSGRQFSNSRSEMNVSTLELGDSALYLCASSRLGAGDSYEQYFGPGTRLTVT.

The CDR3 is CSAPGGTEQFF. As DNA, the CDR3 is TGCAGTGCTCCGGGGGGGACTGAGCAGTTCTTC. This chain uses TRBV20-1 with TRBJ2-1; 8 bases match TRBD2. The germline V gene has CDR1 DFQATT and CDR2 SNEGSKA (reference sequence). Trimming cost V 5 bases and J 9 bases; bases outside gene matches: 3. The CDR3 is 11 amino acids.

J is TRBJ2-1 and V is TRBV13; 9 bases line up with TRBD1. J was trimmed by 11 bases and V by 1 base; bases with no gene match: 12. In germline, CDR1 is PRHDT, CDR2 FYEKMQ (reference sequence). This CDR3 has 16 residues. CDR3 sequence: CASSLDPPGQGSKQFF. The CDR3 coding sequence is TGTGCCAGCAGCTTAGACCCCCCGGGACAGGGTAGCAAGCAGTTCTTC.

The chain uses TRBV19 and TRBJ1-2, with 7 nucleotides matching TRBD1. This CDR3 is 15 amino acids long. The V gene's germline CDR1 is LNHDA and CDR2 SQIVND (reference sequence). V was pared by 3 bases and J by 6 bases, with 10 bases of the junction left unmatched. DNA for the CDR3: TGTGCCAGTAGTATCGGACAGGCCGGAGGGAATGGCTACACCTTC. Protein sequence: CASSIGQAGGNGYTF.

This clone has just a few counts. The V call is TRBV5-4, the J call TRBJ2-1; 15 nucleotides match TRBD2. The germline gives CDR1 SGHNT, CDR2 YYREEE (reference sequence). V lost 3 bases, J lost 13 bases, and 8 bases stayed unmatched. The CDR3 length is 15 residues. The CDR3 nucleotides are TGTGCCAGCAGCTCCGGGACTAGCGGGGGGTTTGGCCAGTTCTTC. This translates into CASSSGTSGGFGQFF. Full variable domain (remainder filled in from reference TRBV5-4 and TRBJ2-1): ETGVTQSPTHLIKTRGQQVTLRCSSQSGHNTVSWYQQALGQGPQFIFQYYREEENGRGNFPPRFSGLQFPNYSSELNVNALELDDSALYLCASSSGTSGGFGQFFGPGTRLTVL.

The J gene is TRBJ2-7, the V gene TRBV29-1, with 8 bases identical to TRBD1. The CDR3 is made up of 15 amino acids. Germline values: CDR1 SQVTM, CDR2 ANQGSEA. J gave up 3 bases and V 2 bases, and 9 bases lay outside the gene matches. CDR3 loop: CSVESRDRGHYEQYF. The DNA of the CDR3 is TGCAGCGTTGAATCCCGCGACAGGGGCCACTACGAGCAGTACTTC.

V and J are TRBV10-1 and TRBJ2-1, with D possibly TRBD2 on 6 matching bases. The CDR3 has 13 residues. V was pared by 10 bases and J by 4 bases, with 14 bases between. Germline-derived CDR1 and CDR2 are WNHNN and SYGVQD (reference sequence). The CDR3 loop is CATSEGTYNEQFF. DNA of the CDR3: TGCGCCACCTCAGAAGGGACTTACAATGAGCAGTTCTTC.

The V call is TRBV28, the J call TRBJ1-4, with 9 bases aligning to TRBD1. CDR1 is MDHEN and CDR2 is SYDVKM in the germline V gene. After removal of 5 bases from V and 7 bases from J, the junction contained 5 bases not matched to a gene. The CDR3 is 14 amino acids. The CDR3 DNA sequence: TGTGCCAGCAGTCGGACAGGGGCGAGTGAAAAACTGTTTTTT. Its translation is CASSRTGASEKLFF.

CDR3 in DNA: TGTGCCATCCGGCGGGGAGACTCTGGAAACACCATATATTTT. Amino acid sequence: CAIRRGDSGNTIYF. The chain has TRBV10-3 and TRBJ1-3; the D is unclear. The CDR3 spans 14 residues. CDR1 is ENHRY, CDR2 SYGVKD, per germline. V lost 8 bases and J lost 0, with 11 bases in between.

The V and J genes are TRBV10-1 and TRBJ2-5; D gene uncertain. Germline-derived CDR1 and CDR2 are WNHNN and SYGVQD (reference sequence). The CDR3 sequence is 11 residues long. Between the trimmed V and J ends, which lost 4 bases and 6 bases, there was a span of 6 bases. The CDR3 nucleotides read TGCGCCAGCAGTGCGGTTCAGACCCAGTACTTC. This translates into CASSAVQTQYF.

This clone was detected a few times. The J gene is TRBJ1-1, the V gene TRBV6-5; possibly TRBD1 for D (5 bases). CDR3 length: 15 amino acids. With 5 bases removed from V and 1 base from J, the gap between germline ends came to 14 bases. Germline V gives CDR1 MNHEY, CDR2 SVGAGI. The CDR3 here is CASSPGGRGNTEAFF. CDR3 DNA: TGTGCCAGCAGTCCCGGGGGTCGGGGGAACACTGAAGCTTTCTTT.

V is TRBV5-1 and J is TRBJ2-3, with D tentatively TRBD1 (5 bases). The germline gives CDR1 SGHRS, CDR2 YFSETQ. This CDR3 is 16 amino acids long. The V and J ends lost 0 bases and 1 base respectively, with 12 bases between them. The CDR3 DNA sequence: TGCGCCAGCAGCTTGGAATCCAGGGCTGGCACAGATACGCAGTATTTT. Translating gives CASSLESRAGTDTQYF.

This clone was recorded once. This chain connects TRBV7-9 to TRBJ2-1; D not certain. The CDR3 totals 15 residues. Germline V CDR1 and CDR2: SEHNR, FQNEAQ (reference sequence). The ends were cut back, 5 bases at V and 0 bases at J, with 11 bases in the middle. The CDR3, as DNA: TGTGCCAGCAGCCAAGGCGGTAGCTCCTACAATGAGCAGTTCTTC. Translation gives CASSQGGSSYNEQFF. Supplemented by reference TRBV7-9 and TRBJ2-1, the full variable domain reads DTGVSQNPRHKITKRGQNVTFRCDPISEHNRLYWYRQTLGQGPEFLTYFQNEAQLEKSRLLSDRFSAERPKGSFSTLEIQRTEQGDSAMYLCASSQGGSSYNEQFFGPGTRLTVL.

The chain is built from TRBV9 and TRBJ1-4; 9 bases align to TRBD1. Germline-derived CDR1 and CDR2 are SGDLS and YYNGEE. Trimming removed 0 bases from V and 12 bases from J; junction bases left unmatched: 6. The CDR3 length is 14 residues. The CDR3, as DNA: TGTGCCAGCAGCGTAGGGACAGGGGCCGAGGAACTGTTTTTT. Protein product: CASSVGTGAEELFF.

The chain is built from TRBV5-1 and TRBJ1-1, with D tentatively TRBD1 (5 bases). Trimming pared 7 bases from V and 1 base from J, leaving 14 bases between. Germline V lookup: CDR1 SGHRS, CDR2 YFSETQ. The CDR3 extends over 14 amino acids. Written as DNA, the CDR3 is TGCGCCAGCGGAACAAGGGGCGAGAACACTGAAGCTTTCTTT. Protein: CASGTRGENTEAFF.

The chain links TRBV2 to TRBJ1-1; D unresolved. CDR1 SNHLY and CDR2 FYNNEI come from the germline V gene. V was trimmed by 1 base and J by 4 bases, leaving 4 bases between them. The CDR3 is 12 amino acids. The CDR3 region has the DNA TGTGCCAGCAGTGAAGGCGTCACTGAAGCTTTCTTT. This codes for CASSEGVTEAFF.

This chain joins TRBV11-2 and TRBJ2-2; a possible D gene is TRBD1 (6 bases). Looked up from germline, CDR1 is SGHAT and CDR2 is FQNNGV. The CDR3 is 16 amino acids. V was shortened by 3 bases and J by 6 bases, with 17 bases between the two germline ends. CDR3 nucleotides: TGTGCCAGCAGCTTTAATGCCGTCAGGGGCGCCGGGGAGCTGTTTTTT. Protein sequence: CASSFNAVRGAGELFF.

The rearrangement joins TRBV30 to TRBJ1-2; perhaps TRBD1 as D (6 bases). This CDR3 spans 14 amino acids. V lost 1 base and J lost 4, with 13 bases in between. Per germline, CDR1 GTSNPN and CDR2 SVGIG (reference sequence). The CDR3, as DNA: TGTGCCTGGAGTGATGGGGTGGGGGCCTATGGCTACACCTTC. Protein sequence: CAWSDGVGAYGYTF. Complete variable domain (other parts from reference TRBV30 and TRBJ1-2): SQTIHQWPATLVQPVGSPLSLECTVEGTSNPNLYWYRQAAGRGLQLLFYSVGIGQISSEVPQNLSASRPQDRQFILSSKKLLLSDSGFYLCAWSDGVGAYGYTFGSGTRLTVV.

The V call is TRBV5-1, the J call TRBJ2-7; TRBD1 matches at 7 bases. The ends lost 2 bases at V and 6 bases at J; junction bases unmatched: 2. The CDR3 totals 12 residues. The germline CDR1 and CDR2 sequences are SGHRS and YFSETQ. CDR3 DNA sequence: TGCGCCAGCAGCTTAAGGGGGCTCGAGCAGTACTTC. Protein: CASSLRGLEQYF.

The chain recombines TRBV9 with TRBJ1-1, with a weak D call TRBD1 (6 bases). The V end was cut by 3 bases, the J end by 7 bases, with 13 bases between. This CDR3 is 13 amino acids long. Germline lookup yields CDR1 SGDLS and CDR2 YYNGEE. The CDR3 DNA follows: TGTGCCAGCAGCGAGGCGGGGGCGGGTGAAGCTTTCTTT. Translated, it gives CASSEAGAGEAFF. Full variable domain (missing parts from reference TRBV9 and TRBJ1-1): DSGVTQTPKHLITATGQRVTLRCSPRSGDLSVYWYQQSLDQGLQFLIQYYNGEERAKGNILERFSAQQFPDLHSELNLSSLELGDSALYFCASSEAGAGEAFFGQGTRLTVV.